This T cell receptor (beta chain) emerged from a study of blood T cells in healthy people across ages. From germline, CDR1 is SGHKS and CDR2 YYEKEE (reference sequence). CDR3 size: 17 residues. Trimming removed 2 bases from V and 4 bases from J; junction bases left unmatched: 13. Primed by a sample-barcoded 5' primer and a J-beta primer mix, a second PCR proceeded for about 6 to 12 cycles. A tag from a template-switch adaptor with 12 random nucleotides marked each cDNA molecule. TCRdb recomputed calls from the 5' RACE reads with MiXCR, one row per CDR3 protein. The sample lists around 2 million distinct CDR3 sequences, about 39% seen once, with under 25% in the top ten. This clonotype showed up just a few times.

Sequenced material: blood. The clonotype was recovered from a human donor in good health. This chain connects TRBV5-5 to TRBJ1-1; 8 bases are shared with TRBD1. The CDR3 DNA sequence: TGTGCCAGCAGCTTAGGACAGGGTAATTTGGTGAGCACTGAAGCTTTCTTT. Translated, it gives CASSLGQGNLVSTEAFF.